This TCR beta chain was sequenced for a study of blood T cell repertoires in COVID-19. Germline V gives CDR1 KGHDR, CDR2 SFDVKD. The CDR3 covers 16 residues. V shed 4 bases and J shed 0 bases, with 11 bases lying between them. Sequencing was performed with immunoSEQ multiplex PCR; in TCRdb, only in-frame clones are kept and a portion is missing. The data show a few hundred thousand clones, with about 87% seen just once and less than 0.95% held by the top ten. Sequenced: peripheral blood. This TCR derives from a young man with COVID-19, enrolled during active disease. This chain joins TRBV24-1 and TRBJ2-2; D possibly corresponds to TRBD1 (6 bases). This CDR3 is CATSEPGETNTGELFF. The CDR3, as DNA: TGTGCCACCAGTGAACCAGGGGAAACGAACACCGGGGAGCTGTTTTTT.